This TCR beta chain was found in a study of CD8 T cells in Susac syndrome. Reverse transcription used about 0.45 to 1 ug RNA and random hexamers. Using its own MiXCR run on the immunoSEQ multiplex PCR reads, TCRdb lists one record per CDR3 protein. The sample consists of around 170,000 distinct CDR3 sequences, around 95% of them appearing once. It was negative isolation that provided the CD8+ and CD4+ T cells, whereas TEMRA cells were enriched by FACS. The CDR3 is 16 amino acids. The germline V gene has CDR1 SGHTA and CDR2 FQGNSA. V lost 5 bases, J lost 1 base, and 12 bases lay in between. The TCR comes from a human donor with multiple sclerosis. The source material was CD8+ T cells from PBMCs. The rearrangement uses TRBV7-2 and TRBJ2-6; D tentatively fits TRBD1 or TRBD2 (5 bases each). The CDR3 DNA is TGTGCCAGCAGCCCGTGGGACCGGTCTGGGGCCAACGTCCTGACTTTC. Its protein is CASSPWDRSGANVLTF. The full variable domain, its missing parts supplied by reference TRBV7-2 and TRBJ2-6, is GAGVSQSPSNKVTEKGKDVELRCDPISGHTALYWYRQSLGQGLEFLIYFQGNSAPDKSGLPSDRFSAERTGGSVSTLTIQRTQQEDSAVYLCASSPWDRSGANVLTFGAGSRLTVL.